The 15 T cell receptor beta chains below were found in one sample sequenced in a study of tumor-infiltrating lymphocytes in primary liver carcinoma. From 500 to 600 ng of total RNA, TCR beta-specific cDNA was reverse-transcribed using a constant-region primer. Modified slightly, ARM-PCR produced TCR beta libraries over three nested multiplex PCR rounds. A C-beta reverse primer was combined with TRBV1-TRBV30 forward primers in the first two PCR rounds, and each round had 9 to 10 cycles. One entry per CDR3 protein results from TCRdb running MiXCR on the multiplex PCR reads. The table has about 35,000 distinct CDR3 sequences, 70% to 85% seen once. Bulk tissue was left unsorted, and RNA and DNA were co-extracted from roughly 20-30 mg of it. The sequenced sample was liver tumor tissue from sampling region 4. The subset denotes: tumor region T4, right-lateral pole. These receptors were taken from a man in his forties with primary liver carcinoma and hepatitis B virus infection.

Details on this clonotype: This may stem from a read error, because a much larger clone lies one nucleotide away. The chain links TRBV19 to TRBJ2-3; D may be TRBD1 (5 bases). CDR3 length equals 14 residues. Germline V gene data show CDR1 as LNHDA and CDR2 as SQIVND (reference sequence). V was clipped by 3 bases and J by 1 base, with 8 bases between them. CDR3 nucleotide sequence: TGTGCCAGTAGTATGGGCAGGGGCACAGATACGCAGTATTTT. Protein: CASSMGRGTDTQYF.

Notes on this clonotype: One end of the junction varies from germline; a read error may be responsible. The chain joins TRBV24-1 to TRBJ2-1; D is uncertain. CDR3 length: 12 residues. The germline V gene encodes CDR1 KGHDR and CDR2 SFDVKD. The CDR3 DNA reads as TGTGCCATCAGTGAACTTCAAGGCGAGCAGATCTTC. It translates to CAISELQGEQIF.

This chain uses TRBV7-2 with TRBJ1-1; perhaps TRBD1 as D (5 bases). The CDR3 extends over 13 amino acids. The V end lost 3 bases, the J end lost 1 base, and 6 bases lay between the germline ends. Germline values: CDR1 SGHTA, CDR2 FQGNSA. CDR3 loop: CASSFGTNTEAFF. CDR3 nucleotide sequence: TGTGCCAGCAGCTTCGGGACGAACACTGAAGCTTTCTTT.

This chain links TRBV5-1 with TRBJ1-2; 7 nucleotides agree with TRBD1. CDR3 length: 19 amino acids. Germline CDR1 and CDR2: SGHRS and YFSETQ. V dropped 5 bases and J dropped 2; count of bases not matched to a gene: 21. The CDR3 nucleotides are TGCGCCAGCAGTAGCCACTCGACAGGGACGGGGGAAGGGAACTATGGCTACACCTTC. It encodes CASSSHSTGTGEGNYGYTF.

The chain couples TRBV20-1 to TRBJ2-7; D not resolved. V dropped 6 bases and J dropped 2 bases, with 23 bases sitting between them. Germline CDR1 and CDR2: DFQATT and SNEGSKA (reference sequence). CDR3 size: 16 residues. CDR3 region: CSANNPHERVPYEQYF. CDR3 bases: TGCAGTGCCAACAACCCCCATGAGAGAGTCCCCTACGAGCAGTACTTC.

V is TRBV29-1 and J is TRBJ2-1, with D perhaps matching TRBD2 (5 bases). The V gene's germline CDR1 is SQVTM and CDR2 ANQGSEA. This CDR3 is built from 13 residues. Here the CDR3 DNA reads TGCATCGCCCAAACCACCAGCGGCAATGAGCAGTTCTTC. Its protein product is CIAQTTSGNEQFF.

A remark on this clonotype: A junction boundary mismatches the germline segment, possibly from a read error. The chain recombines TRBV7-8 with TRBJ1-1; no clear D gene. Germline CDR1 and CDR2: SGHVS and FQNEAQ. CDR3 length equals 13 residues. The CDR3 DNA follows: TGTGCCAGTAGCTTAGAGCAGAACCGAGGGGCTTTCTTT. This translates into CASSLEQNRGAFF.

This clonotype has ten or more counts. A much bigger clone sits one base away, suggesting this may be a read error. Without the conserved terminal phenylalanine or tryptophan, this CDR3 likely stems from a read error. The chain recombines TRBV30 with TRBJ1-1; 9 nucleotides align to TRBD1. This CDR3 is built from 15 residues. Germline CDR1 GTSNPN, CDR2 SVGIG (reference sequence). The V and J ends lost 3 bases and 4 bases, in that order; junction bases with no gene match: 9. In nucleotides, the CDR3 is TGTGCCTGGAGGAACGACGGGACAGGGACCACTGAAGCTTTCGTT. Amino acids: CAWRNDGTGTTEAFV.

About this clonotype: A much larger clonotype is one base distant, so this may be a read error. The J gene is TRBJ2-3, the V gene TRBV7-3; maybe TRBD2 (6 bases). There are 16 residues in the CDR3. In germline, CDR1 is SGHTA, CDR2 FQGTGA. CDR3 residues: CARSSSATSRGDTQYF. The CDR3 DNA reads as TGTGCCAGGAGCTCCTCCGCGACTAGTAGGGGAGATACGCAGTATTTT.

This clonotype was picked up many times. The chain is built from TRBV19 and TRBJ1-6, with 9 bases that match TRBD1. CDR3 length: 15 residues. V shed 6 bases, J shed 7 bases, and the junction held 7 bases outside the gene matches. Germline V gene sequence: CDR1 LNHDA, CDR2 SQIVND (reference sequence). DNA for the CDR3: TGTGCCAGTAGCCGATCCGGGACAGGGAATTCACCCCTCCACTTT. It translates to CASSRSGTGNSPLHF.

For this clonotype: An end of the junction does not agree with germline; a read error may underlie this. The CDR3 region has the DNA TGTGCCAGCAGTTTAATAGGTCTGGTGAATAAAGGGGTCCAGAATGAAAAATTGTTTTTT. It translates to CASSLIGLVNKGVQNEKLFF. This chain uses TRBV28 with TRBJ1-4, with TRBD1 as a possible D gene (5 bases). The length of the CDR3 is 20 residues. Germline V gene lookup returns CDR1 MDHEN and CDR2 SYDVKM. Full variable domain (rest looked up from reference TRBV28 and TRBJ1-4): DVKVTQSSRYLVKRTGEKVFLECVQDMDHENMFWYRQDPGLGLRLIYFSYDVKMKEKGDIPEGYSVSREKKERFSLILESASTNQTSMYLCASSLIGLVNKGVQNEKLFFGSGTQLSVL.

Note on this clonotype: At one end, the junction sequence differs from germline, possibly due to a read error. This chain uses TRBV11-3 with TRBJ1-5; perhaps TRBD1 as D (5 bases). Germline V lookup: CDR1 SGHNT, CDR2 YENEEA. The CDR3 is 14 amino acids. The CDR3 sequence is CTSSDSLSNQPQHF. CDR3 coding DNA: TGTACCAGCAGTGACAGCCTTAGCAATCAGCCCCAGCATTTT.

Points on this clonotype: One junction end disagrees with the germline gene, perhaps due to a read error. CDR3 residues: CASSSSGTWFNEHFF. The CDR3 DNA follows: TGTGCCAGCAGCTCAAGCGGGACCTGGTTCAATGAGCACTTCTTC. The rearrangement uses TRBV7-3 and TRBJ2-1, with 7 bases that match TRBD2. The CDR3 has 15 residues. Looked up from germline, CDR1 is SGHTA and CDR2 is FQGTGA.

This clonotype was seen repeatedly, ten times or more. Written as DNA, the CDR3 is TGTGCCAGCAGCCCCACACCTGGCAATGAGCAGTTCTTC. It specifies CASSPTPGNEQFF. The chain joins TRBV11-3 to TRBJ2-1; D not certain. CDR3 length equals 13 residues. Trimming removed 5 bases from V and 6 bases from J, with 11 bases in between. Germline V gene data show CDR1 as SGHNT and CDR2 as YENEEA.

To note about this clonotype: Since a much larger clone is just one base distant, this may be a read error. The CDR3 does not end in the conserved phenylalanine or tryptophan, so this is likely a read error. The limits of the CDR3 on the DNA are not certain, so only TCRdb's listed CDR3 is given. This chain links TRBV28 with TRBJ1-1. Termini included, the CDR3 measures 14 amino acids. CDR1 and CDR2 (germline): MDHEN, SYDVKM. CDR3 protein: CASTQMAVDTEASL.